The 29 T cell receptor beta chains below were found in one sample sequenced in a study of cytomegalovirus exposure and HLA in healthy donors. It was with 60 Vbeta and 13 Jbeta primers that the PCR ran. Some clones are missing from TCRdb's copy, which holds only in-frame ones; the method was immunoSEQ multiplex PCR. The sample lists 85,000 to 130,000 clones, about three quarters occurring once. Source material: PBMCs. The receptors derive from a man aged 55 to 70 in good health and CMV-seropositive.

The V and J genes are TRBV2 and TRBJ2-2, with a tentative D call TRBD2 (6 bases). CDR1 is SNHLY, CDR2 FYNNEI, per germline. V was trimmed by 1 base and J by 4 bases, leaving 10 bases between them. This CDR3 spans 15 amino acids. In DNA, the CDR3 is TGTGCCAGCAGTGAAGTAGGAGGGGTCACCGGGGAGCTGTTTTTT. Its protein product is CASSEVGGVTGELFF.

Here the CDR3 DNA reads TGTGCCAGCAGCTTAAGCGGGAACAATGAGCAGTTCTTC. Encoded protein: CASSLSGNNEQFF. This chain connects TRBV11-3 to TRBJ2-1, with 7 bases lining up with TRBD2. In germline, CDR1 is SGHNT, CDR2 YENEEA. Trimming removed 2 bases from V and 5 bases from J; junction bases left unmatched: 0. CDR3 size: 13 residues.

The V and J genes are TRBV14 and TRBJ2-2, with TRBD1 matching over 10 bases. With 5 bases clipped from V and 3 bases from J, the junction kept 3 bases outside the gene matches. The CDR3 runs 15 residues. The V gene's germline CDR1 is SGHDN and CDR2 FVKESK. In nucleotides, the CDR3 is TGTGCCAGCAGCAAGACAGGGGGCGACACCGGGGAGCTGTTTTTT. Amino acids: CASSKTGGDTGELFF.

The chain is built from TRBV5-1 and TRBJ1-2; D is perhaps TRBD1 (6 bases). The ends were cut back, 0 bases at V and 3 bases at J, with 12 bases in the middle. The CDR3 covers 15 residues. Germline V lookup: CDR1 SGHRS, CDR2 YFSETQ. CDR3 residues: CASSLVTGSYYGYTF. The CDR3 coding sequence is TGCGCCAGCAGCTTGGTAACAGGGAGCTACTATGGCTACACCTTC.

V usage is TRBV5-1 and J usage is TRBJ2-7; 10 bases align to TRBD1. This CDR3 region has 17 residues. Germline values: CDR1 SGHRS, CDR2 YFSETQ. With V trimmed by 0 bases and J by 5 bases, 11 bases remained unmatched. CDR3 in DNA: TGCGCCAGCAGCTTGGATCCACCGGGACAGGGGTCACACGAGCAGTACTTC. Its translation: CASSLDPPGQGSHEQYF.

V usage is TRBV2 and J usage is TRBJ1-1; D gene unclear. V lost 2 bases, J lost 4 bases, and 17 bases lay in between. There are 16 residues in the CDR3. Germline V lookup: CDR1 SNHLY, CDR2 FYNNEI. The DNA of the CDR3 is TGTGCCAGCAGTGAACCTGGAGCGCCACGAGTCACTGAAGCTTTCTTT. This encodes CASSEPGAPRVTEAFF.

Only one count was recorded for this clone. This CDR3 reads CASSLGTALYTQYF. The CDR3 DNA reads TGTGCCAGCAGCTTAGGGACTGCACTATATACGCAGTATTTT. J is TRBJ2-3 and V is TRBV7-2, with D possibly matching TRBD2 (5 bases). The CDR3 runs 14 residues. CDR1 SGHTA and CDR2 FQGNSA come from the germline V gene. V lost 1 base and J 7 bases, leaving 12 bases between the germline ends.

This chain uses TRBV6-5 with TRBJ2-1, with a possible D match to TRBD1 (5 bases). V lost 7 bases, J lost 3 bases, and 13 bases lay in between. Germline CDR1 and CDR2: MNHEY and SVGAGI. This CDR3 region has 14 residues. The CDR3 nucleotides read TGTGCCAGCACTCAAGGGGCGGTCTACAATGAGCAGTTCTTC. Amino acid sequence: CASTQGAVYNEQFF.

V is TRBV7-2 and J is TRBJ1-2; TRBD1 is a possible D gene (5 bases). Trimming cost V 5 bases and J 0 bases, with 13 bases left between them. CDR1 SGHTA and CDR2 FQGNSA come from the germline V gene. This CDR3 spans 15 amino acids. The CDR3 loop is CASSPAGNANYGYTF. The CDR3 DNA follows: TGTGCCAGCAGCCCCGCAGGGAATGCTAACTATGGCTACACCTTC. The full variable domain, completed using reference TRBV7-2 and TRBJ1-2, is GAGVSQSPSNKVTEKGKDVELRCDPISGHTALYWYRQSLGQGLEFLIYFQGNSAPDKSGLPSDRFSAERTGGSVSTLTIQRTQQEDSAVYLCASSPAGNANYGYTFGSGTRLTVV.

The chain joins TRBV18 to TRBJ1-1; D is unresolved. This CDR3 has 14 residues. CDR1 KGHSH and CDR2 LQKENI come from the germline V gene. V gave up 9 bases and J gave up 0 bases, with 14 bases separating them. CDR3 DNA: TGTGCCAGTTCAGAAGAGACATTGAACACTGAAGCTTTCTTT. This translates into CASSEETLNTEAFF.

V gene TRBV19 combines with J gene TRBJ2-2; TRBD1 is a possible D gene (5 bases). Germline CDR1 reads LNHDA; CDR2 reads SQIVND (reference sequence). This CDR3 is 13 amino acids long. The CDR3, as DNA: TGTGCAGGGGCAGAACCTAACACCGGGGAGCTGTTTTTT. This translates into CAGAEPNTGELFF.

The J gene is TRBJ1-4, the V gene TRBV18; TRBD1 aligns across 9 bases. This CDR3 is 15 amino acids long. V lost 3 bases and J lost 3; bases outside the gene matches: 2. Germline loops: CDR1 KGHSH, CDR2 LQKENI. The DNA of the CDR3 is TGTGCCAGCTCACCTGGGGACAGGGCTAATGAAAAACTGTTTTTT. Its translation is CASSPGDRANEKLFF.

The chain combines TRBV5-1 with TRBJ1-6; D gene uncertain. The CDR3 runs to 15 residues. The V gene's germline CDR1 is SGHRS and CDR2 YFSETQ. V lost 6 bases to trimming and J lost 6 bases, with 16 bases between them. The chain's CDR3 is CASTLGPASNSPLHF. CDR3 coding DNA: TGCGCCAGCACCCTTGGGCCAGCATCTAATTCACCCCTCCACTTT.

This chain connects TRBV6-6 to TRBJ2-7; D is perhaps TRBD1 (5 bases). With 7 bases removed from V and 0 bases from J, the gap between germline ends came to 13 bases. The CDR3 contains 14 residues. Germline-derived CDR1 and CDR2 are MNHNY and SVGAGI (reference sequence). In DNA form, the CDR3 reads TGTGCCAGCAAGGGCAGGGCCCACTCCTACGAGCAGTACTTC. Protein product: CASKGRAHSYEQYF.

The chain carries TRBV7-2 and TRBJ2-7; 9 nucleotides match TRBD1. V was clipped by 4 bases and J by 6 bases; unmatched bases: 4. The CDR3 sequence is 13 residues long. CDR1 is SGHTA and CDR2 is FQGNSA in the germline V gene. This CDR3 reads CASSSRQGGEQYF. The CDR3 coding sequence is TGTGCCAGCAGCTCTCGACAGGGGGGCGAGCAGTACTTC.

J is TRBJ1-5 and V is TRBV7-8; 9 bases are a match to TRBD1. CDR1 and CDR2 (germline): SGHVS, FQNEAQ. The CDR3 sequence is 13 residues long. Trimming removed 3 bases from V and 8 bases from J; junction bases left unmatched: 2. The CDR3 loop is CASSLDRGEPQHF. The CDR3, as DNA: TGTGCCAGCAGCTTGGACAGGGGTGAGCCCCAGCATTTT. Full variable domain (remainder filled in from reference TRBV7-8 and TRBJ1-5): GAGVSQSPRYKVAKRGQDVALRCDPISGHVSLFWYQQALGQGPEFLTYFQNEAQLDKSGLPSDRFFAERPEGSVSTLKIQRTQQEDSAVYLCASSLDRGEPQHFGDGTRLSIL.

V and J are TRBV6-5 and TRBJ2-7, with D unresolved. Germline V CDR1 and CDR2: MNHEY, SVGAGI. Trimming left V 0 bases short and J 3 bases short, with 9 bases between. This CDR3 is built from 14 residues. CDR3: CASSYSNPVYEQYF. The CDR3 nucleotides read TGTGCCAGCAGTTACTCGAATCCAGTCTACGAGCAGTACTTC.

The chain combines TRBV6-1 with TRBJ2-7; 10 bases map to TRBD2. The CDR3 is made up of 17 amino acids. With 4 bases clipped from V and 4 bases from J, the junction kept 13 bases outside the gene matches. Germline V gene lookup returns CDR1 MNHNS and CDR2 SASEGT. CDR3 sequence reads: CASSAYLSGGPLYEQYF. The DNA for the CDR3 is TGTGCCAGCAGTGCATATCTTAGCGGGGGGCCGTTATACGAGCAGTACTTC.

CDR3 nucleotides: TGTGCCAGCAGCCTGAACAGGGGGCAAGACTATGGCTACACCTTC. This translates into CASSLNRGQDYGYTF. This sequence joins TRBV11-2 and TRBJ1-2; 9 positions match TRBD1. The germline V gene has CDR1 SGHAT and CDR2 FQNNGV. The CDR3 runs to 15 residues. J was trimmed by 3 bases and V by 5 bases; bases with no gene match: 7.

This chain uses TRBV29-1 with TRBJ1-1; TRBD1 agrees at 7 bases. The V segment lost 6 bases and the J segment 0 bases; nucleotides outside the gene matches: 7. This CDR3 comprises 14 residues. Germline V lookup: CDR1 SQVTM, CDR2 ANQGSEA. The CDR3 DNA is TGCAGCGTCGCCCAACAGGGGTTGAACACTGAAGCTTTCTTT. Its protein product is CSVAQQGLNTEAFF.

V gene TRBV7-9 combines with J gene TRBJ1-2; D not certain. The CDR3 runs to 14 residues. Per the germline V gene, CDR1 is SEHNR and CDR2 is FQNEAQ (reference sequence). Trimming cost V 1 base and J 3 bases, with 9 bases left between them. CDR3 DNA: TGTGCCAGCAGCTTAGTAGCACACGACTATGGCTACACCTTC. Encoded protein: CASSLVAHDYGYTF. Using reference TRBV7-9 and TRBJ1-2 for the parts outside the CDR3, the full variable domain is DTGVSQNPRHKITKRGQNVTFRCDPISEHNRLYWYRQTLGQGPEFLTYFQNEAQLEKSRLLSDRFSAERPKGSFSTLEIQRTEQGDSAMYLCASSLVAHDYGYTFGSGTRLTVV.

This chain joins TRBV18 and TRBJ1-3, with TRBD1 matching 8 bases. Germline V gene sequence: CDR1 KGHSH, CDR2 LQKENI. The length of the CDR3 is 15 residues. J lost 5 bases, V lost 6 bases, and 9 bases had no gene match. The CDR3 nucleotides read TGTGCCAGCTCCCCAGGACAGGGATCCAGAAACACCATATATTTT. Its translation: CASSPGQGSRNTIYF.

The chain has TRBV19 and TRBJ2-2, with TRBD1 identical over 7 bases. CDR3 length equals 14 residues. Germline V gives CDR1 LNHDA, CDR2 SQIVND (reference sequence). The V segment lost 5 bases and the J segment 8 bases; nucleotides outside the gene matches: 8. This chain's CDR3 is CASSVDRLVGELFF. As DNA, the CDR3 is TGTGCCAGTAGTGTGGACAGGTTGGTGGGGGAGCTGTTTTTT.

The genes are TRBV6-1 and TRBJ1-2; D ambiguous. Germline V gene data show CDR1 as MNHNS and CDR2 as SASEGT. CDR3 length: 14 amino acids. Trimming took 0 bases from V and 5 from J, leaving 10 bases between them. CDR3 DNA sequence: TGTGCCAGCAGTGAAGCCCTTTCGGGGTATGGCTACACCTTC. Residues: CASSEALSGYGYTF.

The genes are TRBV6-1 and TRBJ2-1; perhaps TRBD1 as D (5 bases). The CDR3 length is 15 residues. Germline CDR1 is MNHNS and CDR2 is SASEGT. The germline V and J ends were trimmed by 7 bases and 8 bases, with 21 bases remaining between them. In DNA, the CDR3 is TGTGCCAGCAAAACTCAGGGTGGGATTTTGGATGAGCAGTTCTTC. Amino acid sequence: CASKTQGGILDEQFF.

V usage is TRBV7-3 and J usage is TRBJ2-3; tentative D call: TRBD1 (5 bases). Trimming shortened V by 4 bases and J by 3 bases, and 8 bases separated the two germline ends. Germline V lookup: CDR1 SGHTA, CDR2 FQGTGA. The CDR3 contains 13 residues. Here the CDR3 reads CASSSRQTDTQYF. The CDR3 region has the DNA TGTGCCAGCAGCTCCCGACAGACAGATACGCAGTATTTT. Full variable domain (outside the CDR3, taken from reference TRBV7-3 and TRBJ2-3): GAGVSQTPSNKVTEKGKYVELRCDPISGHTALYWYRQSLGQGPEFLIYFQGTGAADDSGLPNDRFFAVRPEGSVSTLKIQRTERGDSAVYLCASSSRQTDTQYFGPGTRLTVL.

V is TRBV7-9 and J is TRBJ2-5; D is perhaps TRBD2 (6 bases). The CDR3 consists of 15 residues. Trimming cost V 5 bases and J 5 bases, with 18 bases left between them. Germline lookup yields CDR1 SEHNR and CDR2 FQNEAQ (reference sequence). Here the CDR3 reads CASSPQGVLAETQYF. CDR3 bases: TGTGCCAGCAGCCCCCAAGGCGTGCTAGCGGAGACCCAGTACTTC.

This clone has just a few counts. The chain is built from TRBV5-1 and TRBJ1-2, with a possible D match to TRBD1 (6 bases). V lost 0 bases, J lost 5 bases, and 11 bases lay in between. Germline values: CDR1 SGHRS, CDR2 YFSETQ. This CDR3 is 14 amino acids long. The CDR3 bases are TGCGCCAGCAGCTTGGCCGACAGGTTATATGGCTACACCTTC. Translated, it gives CASSLADRLYGYTF.

This sequence joins TRBV6-5 and TRBJ1-4; 9 bases fit TRBD1. With 5 bases clipped from V and 6 bases from J, the junction kept 4 bases outside the gene matches. Germline lookup yields CDR1 MNHEY and CDR2 SVGAGI. The CDR3 totals 14 residues. The CDR3 bases are TGTGCCAGCAGTAAGACAGGGGGGCATGAAAAACTGTTTTTT. Its translation: CASSKTGGHEKLFF.